The present T cell receptor (beta chain) was sequenced within a study of post-analysis software for immune sequencing data. Study outcomes and limitations: A few TRBV segments occurring more often in patients than controls included TRBV5-6, TRBV5-1 and TRBV20-1.

Concerning this clonotype: Its specificity is not known.

The authors incorporated unique molecular identifiers into the TCR beta cDNA libraries. Each CDR3 protein gets one entry after TCRdb re-called the PCR reads with MiXCR. The repertoire includes 400,000 to 500,000 distinct CDR3 sequences, approximately 39% of them detected once, and roughly 8.2% sits in the top ten. V gave up 7 bases and J gave up 5 bases; unmatched junction bases: 10. Germline V gives CDR1 KGHSH, CDR2 LQKENI. This CDR3 is built from 15 residues. The genes are TRBV18 and TRBJ2-7; 11 nucleotides match TRBD1. The receptor's source is a girl aged 2-10 years with multiple sclerosis. Sequenced: blood. CDR3 sequence: CASYRAGTGGNEQYF. The CDR3 DNA sequence: TGTGCCAGCTATCGGGCCGGGACAGGGGGAAACGAGCAGTACTTC.